These 26 T cell receptor beta chains share one sample of origin, sequenced in a study of blood T cell repertoires in COVID-19. The protocol was immunoSEQ multiplex PCR, while the TCRdb copy is restricted to in-frame clones and leaves out a portion. Of fewer than 200,000 clones in the sample, less than 85% were seen once. The sequenced sample was PBMCs or T cells enriched from blood (not recorded which). Receptors were obtained from a man between 45 and 60 years old who had recovered from COVID-19.

The count of this clone is one. The chain has TRBV5-1 and TRBJ2-1, with D tentatively TRBD1 (6 bases). The CDR3 runs 15 residues. Trimming shortened V by 5 bases and J by 7 bases, and 19 bases separated the two germline ends. Germline V gives CDR1 SGHRS, CDR2 YFSETQ. The DNA of the CDR3 is TGCGCCAGCAGTACCTTGGACAGTCTTAGTAATGAGCAGTTCTTC. Amino acids: CASSTLDSLSNEQFF.

The chain joins TRBV9 to TRBJ2-5; 7 bases match TRBD1. This CDR3 region has 14 residues. The germline CDR1 and CDR2 sequences are SGDLS and YYNGEE. After removal of 1 base from V and 3 bases from J, the junction contained 3 bases not matched to a gene. CDR3 protein: CASSVRGLEETQYF. The CDR3 DNA is TGTGCCAGCAGCGTAAGGGGGCTGGAAGAGACCCAGTACTTC.

The chain joins TRBV5-5 to TRBJ1-4; D call uncertain. Trimming pared 4 bases from V and 1 base from J, leaving 8 bases between. The germline CDR1 and CDR2 sequences are SGHKS and YYEKEE (reference sequence). This CDR3 has 14 amino acids. Here the CDR3 DNA reads TGTGCCAGCAGCCCGCCAGGAACTAATGAAAAACTGTTTTTT. Residues: CASSPPGTNEKLFF.

The gene calls are TRBV7-3 and TRBJ2-2; D possibly corresponds to TRBD1 (6 bases). Germline loops: CDR1 SGHTA, CDR2 FQGTGA. The V and J ends lost 5 bases and 2 bases respectively, with 18 bases between them. This CDR3 contains 17 residues. For the CDR3, the DNA is TGTGCCAGCAGCGACAGGCGGACGGGGCAAAACACCGGGGAGCTGTTTTTT. Protein sequence: CASSDRRTGQNTGELFF.

The rearrangement joins TRBV11-2 to TRBJ1-1, with a tentative D call TRBD1 (6 bases). CDR1 is SGHAT and CDR2 is FQNNGV in the germline V gene. V was trimmed by 4 bases and J by 3 bases, leaving 9 bases between them. This CDR3 contains 13 residues. CDR3 loop: CASSSQGYTEAFF. CDR3 nucleotide sequence: TGTGCCAGCAGCTCGCAGGGGTACACTGAAGCTTTCTTT. The entire variable domain, with the rest obtained from reference TRBV11-2 and TRBJ1-1, is as follows: EAGVAQSPRYKIIEKRQSVAFWCNPISGHATLYWYQQILGQGPKLLIQFQNNGVVDDSQLPKDRFSAERLKGVDSTLKIQPAKLEDSAVYLCASSSQGYTEAFFGQGTRLTVV.

This clone has a handful of counts. Other DNA variants within this sample encode the same CDR3. V is TRBV18 and J is TRBJ1-1; the match to TRBD1 covers 9 bases. Unmatched junction bases numbered 0, after V lost 6 bases and J lost 1 base. The CDR3 has 13 residues. Germline V gene lookup returns CDR1 KGHSH and CDR2 LQKENI. CDR3 nucleotide sequence: TGTGCCAGCTCGGGACAGGGGAACACTGAAGCTTTCTTT. This encodes CASSGQGNTEAFF.

This chain connects TRBV4-3 to TRBJ1-1, with D possibly matching TRBD1 (6 bases). V was cut by 1 base and J by 0 bases, with 27 bases left in between. CDR1 and CDR2 (germline): LGHNA, YSLEER. This CDR3 comprises 21 residues. The CDR3 here is CASSQVSRGPETGVMNTEAFF. CDR3 sequence (DNA): TGCGCCAGCAGCCAAGTCTCGAGGGGTCCCGAGACAGGAGTCATGAACACTGAAGCTTTCTTT.

The chain recombines TRBV7-8 with TRBJ2-7; D unclear. Germline CDR1 SGHVS, CDR2 FQNEAQ. V lost 5 bases and J 4 bases, leaving 9 bases between the germline ends. The CDR3 is 12 amino acids. For the CDR3, the DNA is TGTGCCAGCAGCGCCCCGAGGTACGAGCAGTACTTC. Its translation: CASSAPRYEQYF.

The rearrangement joins TRBV9 to TRBJ1-2, with D unclear. The CDR3 runs to 13 residues. The V end lost 0 bases, the J end lost 6 bases, and 9 bases lay between the germline ends. Germline CDR1 is SGDLS and CDR2 is YYNGEE. CDR3: CASSVGREDGYTF. In DNA, the CDR3 is TGTGCCAGCAGCGTAGGTCGAGAGGATGGCTACACCTTC.

The rearrangement uses TRBV6-6 and TRBJ1-4; 7 bases fit TRBD1. Germline CDR1 MNHNY, CDR2 SVGAGI (reference sequence). This CDR3 has 14 residues. Trimming removed 5 bases from V and 4 bases from J; junction bases left unmatched: 4. The CDR3: CASSPRGYNEKLFF. The DNA for the CDR3 is TGTGCCAGCAGTCCCAGGGGGTATAATGAAAAACTGTTTTTT.

This clone was seen just once. The V call is TRBV5-4, the J call TRBJ1-2, with D tentatively TRBD1 (6 bases). The CDR3 is 14 amino acids. Germline CDR1 is SGHNT and CDR2 is YYREEE (reference sequence). V shed 1 base and J shed 4 bases, with 11 bases lying between them. The CDR3 region is CASSLSTGSYGYTF. In DNA form, the CDR3 reads TGTGCCAGCAGCTTGTCTACAGGGAGCTATGGCTACACCTTC.

V gene TRBV10-3 combines with J gene TRBJ1-1; possibly TRBD1 for D (6 bases). CDR3 length: 13 amino acids. Germline V gene sequence: CDR1 ENHRY, CDR2 SYGVKD. V lost 6 bases to trimming and J lost 1 base, with 9 bases between them. The CDR3 DNA follows: TGTGCCATCAGGGTGACAGGGAACACTGAAGCTTTCTTT. It specifies CAIRVTGNTEAFF.

This sequence joins TRBV2 and TRBJ1-2; the D is unclear. Germline V lookup: CDR1 SNHLY, CDR2 FYNNEI. CDR3 length equals 14 residues. With 7 bases removed from V and 3 bases from J, the gap between germline ends came to 15 bases. The CDR3 coding sequence is TGTGCCAGCACCTCGCGAGGGCGCGACTATGGCTACACCTTC. This encodes CASTSRGRDYGYTF.

Only one count was recorded for this clone. The chain is built from TRBV24-1 and TRBJ2-2; 14 bases align to TRBD2. The V gene end was trimmed by 5 bases and the J gene end by 4 bases; junction bases not matched to a gene: 2. CDR1 is KGHDR, CDR2 SFDVKD, per germline. The CDR3 has 16 residues. The CDR3 sequence: CATSGGTSGGTGELFF. As DNA, the CDR3 is TGTGCCACCAGTGGAGGGACTAGCGGGGGCACCGGGGAGCTGTTTTTT.

This clone was found once. The rearrangement joins TRBV18 to TRBJ1-1, with D possibly being TRBD1 (5 bases). Germline CDR1 reads KGHSH; CDR2 reads LQKENI. Deletions cut 8 bases from V and 6 bases from J, with 16 bases between. CDR3 length equals 13 residues. The CDR3 DNA reads as TGTGCCAGCGCGCCCACCAGGGTGGCTGAAGCTTTCTTT. This codes for CASAPTRVAEAFF.

J is TRBJ2-5 and V is TRBV27; maybe TRBD1 (6 bases). The V and J ends lost 6 bases and 2 bases respectively, with 16 bases between them. CDR3 length equals 15 residues. In germline, CDR1 is MNHEY, CDR2 SMNVEV (reference sequence). The CDR3 region is CASSPRWGLQETQYF. CDR3 bases: TGTGCCAGCAGCCCTCGATGGGGGCTTCAAGAGACCCAGTACTTC.

This sequence joins TRBV18 and TRBJ2-1; TRBD1 matches 9 bases. Per germline, CDR1 KGHSH and CDR2 LQKENI. The CDR3 sequence is 15 residues long. V shed 8 bases and J 4 bases; nucleotides not matched to a gene: 9. As DNA, the CDR3 is TGTGCCAGCGAGACCGGGACAGGGCTGTACAATGAGCAGTTCTTC. Translating gives CASETGTGLYNEQFF.

The chain couples TRBV6-5 to TRBJ1-2, with D maybe TRBD1 (6 bases). Germline V gives CDR1 MNHEY, CDR2 SVGAGI. The V and J ends lost 4 bases and 7 bases respectively, with 10 bases between them. The CDR3 has 12 residues. In DNA, the CDR3 is TGTGCCAGCAGTTCAGGGGTAACTGGCTACACCTTC. Amino acid sequence: CASSSGVTGYTF.

The J gene is TRBJ1-4, the V gene TRBV5-1; the match to TRBD1 covers 7 bases. V was pared by 6 bases and J by 8 bases, with 10 bases of the junction left unmatched. CDR1 and CDR2 (germline): SGHRS, YFSETQ. This CDR3 region has 14 residues. For the CDR3, the DNA is TGCGCCAGCAACTACGGACAGGAAGGGGAAAAACTGTTTTTT. Encoded protein: CASNYGQEGEKLFF.

This clone was recorded a few times. The V and J genes are TRBV5-1 and TRBJ2-3; 11 bases are shared with TRBD2. The V segment lost 0 bases and the J segment 0 bases; nucleotides outside the gene matches: 3. The CDR3 covers 17 residues. Germline V gene data show CDR1 as SGHRS and CDR2 as YFSETQ. This chain's CDR3 is CASSLGTSGQSTDTQYF. CDR3 sequence (DNA): TGCGCCAGCAGCTTGGGGACTAGCGGGCAAAGCACAGATACGCAGTATTTT.

The CDR3 coding sequence is TGTGCCAGCAGCTCAGTAGCGGGGGGCGGGTACAATGAGCAGTTCTTC. Translation gives CASSSVAGGGYNEQFF. The gene calls are TRBV5-5 and TRBJ2-1; 10 bases fit TRBD2. Unmatched junction bases numbered 7, after V lost 3 bases and J lost 4 bases. Germline V gives CDR1 SGHKS, CDR2 YYEKEE (reference sequence). The CDR3 covers 16 residues. Full variable domain (missing parts from reference TRBV5-5 and TRBJ2-1): DAGVTQSPTHLIKTRGQQVTLRCSPISGHKSVSWYQQVLGQGPQFIFQYYEKEERGRGNFPDRFSARQFPNYSSELNVNALLLGDSALYLCASSSVAGGGYNEQFFGPGTRLTVL.

The chain carries TRBV29-1 and TRBJ2-3, with 8 bases aligning to TRBD1. Germline CDR1 reads SQVTM; CDR2 reads ANQGSEA. The V and J ends lost 3 bases and 2 bases, in that order; junction bases with no gene match: 4. The CDR3 has 14 residues. CDR3 DNA: TGCAGCGTTGACGGGACAGGTAACACAGATACGCAGTATTTT. Protein: CSVDGTGNTDTQYF.

The V call is TRBV5-4, the J call TRBJ2-3; 11 bases align to TRBD2. The germline V gene encodes CDR1 SGHNT and CDR2 YYREEE (reference sequence). The CDR3 has 17 residues. With V trimmed by 1 base and J by 2 bases, 6 bases remained unmatched. The CDR3 here is CASSLFSGGVVTDTQYF. The CDR3 coding sequence is TGTGCCAGCAGCTTGTTTAGCGGGGGGGTGGTCACAGATACGCAGTATTTT.

The chain combines TRBV2 with TRBJ2-6; TRBD1 agrees at 8 bases. J gave up 2 bases and V 6 bases, and 3 bases lay outside the gene matches. This CDR3 comprises 15 residues. The germline V gene encodes CDR1 SNHLY and CDR2 FYNNEI. CDR3 DNA sequence: TGTGCCAGCAGATCACAGGGGGCTGGGGCCAACGTCCTGACTTTC. Translation gives CASRSQGAGANVLTF.

This chain uses TRBV21-1 with TRBJ1-2; the table's D call, TRBD1, has no DNA check behind it. TRBV21-1 is described as a pseudogene. The CDR3 is made up of 19 amino acids. The CDR3 here is CASSPKADRVSTHYYGYTF. DNA of the CDR3: TGTGCCAGCAGCCCAAAGGCGGACAGGGTCTCTACCCACTACTATGGCTACACCTTC.

J is TRBJ1-2 and V is TRBV30; TRBD1 agrees at 8 bases. The germline V gene has CDR1 GTSNPN and CDR2 SVGIG (reference sequence). Trimming cost V 2 bases and J 4 bases; bases outside gene matches: 9. The CDR3 is 15 residues long. The CDR3, as DNA: TGTGCCTGGAGTCCCGGACAGGGATGGGCCTATGGCTACACCTTC. It encodes CAWSPGQGWAYGYTF.